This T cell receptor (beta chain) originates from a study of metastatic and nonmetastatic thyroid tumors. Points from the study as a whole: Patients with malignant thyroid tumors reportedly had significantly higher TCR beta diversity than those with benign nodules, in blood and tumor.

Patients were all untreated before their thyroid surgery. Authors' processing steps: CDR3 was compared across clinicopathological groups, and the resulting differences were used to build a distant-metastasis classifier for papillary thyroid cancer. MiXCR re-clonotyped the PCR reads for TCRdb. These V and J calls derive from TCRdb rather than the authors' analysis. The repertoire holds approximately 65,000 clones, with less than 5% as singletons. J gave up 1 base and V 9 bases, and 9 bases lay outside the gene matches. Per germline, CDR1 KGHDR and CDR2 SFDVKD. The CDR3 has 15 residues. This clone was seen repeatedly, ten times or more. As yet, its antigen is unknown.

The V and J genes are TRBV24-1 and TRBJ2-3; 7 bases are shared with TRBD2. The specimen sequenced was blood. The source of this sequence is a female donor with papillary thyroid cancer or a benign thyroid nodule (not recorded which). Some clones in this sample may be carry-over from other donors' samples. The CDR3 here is CATPPGTIGTDTQYF. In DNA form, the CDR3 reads TGTGCCACCCCCCCCGGGACTATTGGCACAGATACGCAGTATTTT.